These 28 T cell receptor beta chains share one sample of origin, sequenced in a study of T cells in Graves' hyperthyroidism and ophthalmopathy. Regions amplified from RNA transcripts were the TCR beta CDR3 regions. HTBI primers were employed in a first-round RT-PCR of the TCR CDR3. TCRdb recomputed calls from the multiplex PCR reads with MiXCR, one row per CDR3 protein. Here the sample spans 500,000 or so distinct CDR3 sequences, 17% being singletons. The material sequenced was blood. These receptors came from a woman younger than 30 with Graves' ophthalmopathy.

The chain uses TRBV6-1 and TRBJ2-6; D is ambiguous. Germline V gene sequence: CDR1 MNHNS, CDR2 SASEGT. The ends were cut back, 7 bases at V and 0 bases at J, with 7 bases in the middle. The CDR3 extends over 14 amino acids. Here the CDR3 DNA reads TGTGCCAGCACCTCAAACTCTGGGGCCAACGTCCTGACTTTC. This codes for CASTSNSGANVLTF.

The chain joins TRBV13 to TRBJ2-2; D possibly corresponds to TRBD2 (6 bases). Trimming stripped 5 bases from V and 0 bases from J, with 10 bases between. The CDR3 has 15 residues. CDR1 is PRHDT, CDR2 FYEKMQ, per germline (reference sequence). The CDR3 spells CASSRRRANTGELFF. CDR3 sequence (DNA): TGTGCCAGCAGCCGCCGGAGGGCGAACACCGGGGAGCTGTTTTTT.

This clonotype was counted many times. The V call is TRBV7-6, the J call TRBJ1-1; no clear D gene. Per germline, CDR1 SGHVS and CDR2 FNYEAQ. The V gene lost 5 bases and the J gene lost 5 bases, with 15 bases spanning the gap. The CDR3 is made up of 14 amino acids. The CDR3 region has the DNA TGTGCCAGCAGCCCTGCCGGCTATGAAACTGAAGCTTTCTTT. It encodes CASSPAGYETEAFF.

This clonotype was recorded at least ten times. This chain uses TRBV28 with TRBJ1-3; TRBD1 might be the D (5 bases). The V end was cut by 5 bases, the J end by 1 base, with 12 bases between. The CDR3 has 15 amino acids. Germline V lookup: CDR1 MDHEN, CDR2 SYDVKM. The CDR3 protein is CASSDGTISGNTIYF. Written as DNA, the CDR3 is TGTGCCAGCAGTGACGGGACGATTTCTGGAAACACCATATATTTT. Full variable domain (missing parts from reference TRBV28 and TRBJ1-3): DVKVTQSSRYLVKRTGEKVFLECVQDMDHENMFWYRQDPGLGLRLIYFSYDVKMKEKGDIPEGYSVSREKKERFSLILESASTNQTSMYLCASSDGTISGNTIYFGEGSWLTVV.

Only a few counts were recorded for this clonotype. The CDR3 protein is CSARSTPGPKFF. The DNA of the CDR3 is TGCAGTGCTAGATCTACCCCGGGCCCGAAGTTCTTC. The genes are TRBV20-1 and TRBJ2-1; D is unclear. The V end lost 2 bases, the J end lost 14 bases, and 16 bases lay between the germline ends. In germline, CDR1 is DFQATT, CDR2 SNEGSKA (reference sequence). The CDR3 totals 12 residues.

The CDR3 here is CASSVVGGPGTEAFF. CDR3 DNA: TGTGCCAGCAGCGTAGTTGGGGGGCCAGGCACTGAAGCTTTCTTT. The J gene is TRBJ1-1, the V gene TRBV9, with D possibly being TRBD1 (6 bases). V lost 0 bases to trimming and J lost 4 bases, with 13 bases between them. There are 15 residues in the CDR3. Germline loops: CDR1 SGDLS, CDR2 YYNGEE.

This clonotype was counted a few times. V and J are TRBV10-3 and TRBJ1-3; unclear D gene. V lost 11 bases, J lost 2 bases, and 22 bases lay in between. Germline V gene data show CDR1 as ENHRY and CDR2 as SYGVKD. This CDR3 is built from 16 residues. The CDR3 DNA is TGTGCCGCACATCAAAATGCCTGGGAAGCTGGAAACACCATATATTTT. Residues: CAAHQNAWEAGNTIYF.

There are many counts of this clonotype. CDR3 protein: CASSSRESNQPQHF. The CDR3 region has the DNA TGTGCCAGCAGCTCCAGGGAGAGCAATCAGCCCCAGCATTTT. The chain is built from TRBV7-9 and TRBJ1-5; tentative D call: TRBD1 (5 bases). From germline, CDR1 is SEHNR and CDR2 FQNEAQ (reference sequence). This CDR3 comprises 14 residues. V was cut by 4 bases and J by 1 base, with 8 bases left in between.

This clonotype has a count of ten or more. The J gene is TRBJ1-1, the V gene TRBV3-1, with D uncertain. The V end lost 1 base, the J end lost 2 bases, and 5 bases lay between the germline ends. The CDR3 is made up of 13 amino acids. CDR1 is LGHDT, CDR2 YNNKEL, per germline (reference sequence). The CDR3 DNA reads TGTGCCAGCAGCCAAGTGAGTAACACTGAAGCTTTCTTT. It is translated as CASSQVSNTEAFF. Supplemented by reference TRBV3-1 and TRBJ1-1, the full variable domain reads DTAVSQTPKYLVTQMGNDKSIKCEQNLGHDTMYWYKQDSKKFLKIMFSYNNKELIINETVPNRFSPKSPDKAHLNLHINSLELGDSAVYFCASSQVSNTEAFFGQGTRLTVV.

The chain recombines TRBV28 with TRBJ1-6; 9 nucleotides line up with TRBD1. Germline V gene data show CDR1 as MDHEN and CDR2 as SYDVKM. Trimming removed 5 bases from V and 3 bases from J; junction bases left unmatched: 5. This CDR3 region has 16 residues. CDR3 in amino acids: CASSRDRVRYNSPLHF. The CDR3 DNA sequence: TGTGCCAGCAGTCGGGACAGGGTTCGCTATAATTCACCCCTCCACTTT.

This chain connects TRBV19 to TRBJ2-6, with TRBD1 identical over 10 bases. With V trimmed by 6 bases and J by 1 base, 0 bases remained unmatched. CDR1 is LNHDA, CDR2 SQIVND, per germline (reference sequence). This CDR3 has 15 amino acids. The CDR3 region has the DNA TGTGCCAGTAGGGGACAGGGGTCTGGGGCCAACGTCCTGACTTTC. It yields the protein CASRGQGSGANVLTF.

The chain links TRBV6-5 to TRBJ2-1; TRBD2 matches at 11 bases. The CDR3 has 16 amino acids. CDR1 is MNHEY and CDR2 is SVGAGI in the germline V gene. Unmatched junction bases numbered 7, after V lost 2 bases and J lost 7 bases. The CDR3 bases are TGTGCCAGCAGTTACCCTTTAGCGGGAGGGATGAATGAGCAGTTCTTC. Translating gives CASSYPLAGGMNEQFF.

The rearrangement joins TRBV11-2 to TRBJ2-5; D possibly corresponds to TRBD2 (6 bases). The V end was cut by 5 bases, the J end by 2 bases, with 18 bases between. Germline CDR1 and CDR2: SGHAT and FQNNGV. This CDR3 is 16 amino acids long. The CDR3 here is CASSELAAVLQETQYF. CDR3 in DNA: TGTGCCAGCAGCGAGTTAGCGGCAGTCTTACAAGAGACCCAGTACTTC.

This clonotype was observed many times. The rearrangement uses TRBV7-8 and TRBJ2-7, with no clear D. Germline CDR1 and CDR2: SGHVS and FQNEAQ. V was shortened by 2 bases and J by 3 bases, with 14 bases between the two germline ends. The CDR3 is made up of 15 amino acids. The CDR3 region has the DNA TGTGCCAGCAGCTTATCGCCCCTTAACCTCTACGAGCAGTACTTC. Translation: CASSLSPLNLYEQYF.

The J gene is TRBJ1-1, the V gene TRBV4-1; 9 nucleotides match TRBD1. Losses at the gene ends were 0 bases for V and 1 base for J; bases not matched to a gene: 3. Germline V CDR1 and CDR2: MGHRA, YSYEKL. The length of the CDR3 is 16 residues. The CDR3 here is CASSQETGGRNTEAFF. Written as DNA, the CDR3 is TGCGCCAGCAGCCAAGAGACAGGGGGTAGGAACACTGAAGCTTTCTTT.

This clonotype was seen repeatedly, ten times or more. This chain uses TRBV10-3 with TRBJ1-6, with a weak D call TRBD1 (5 bases). Trimming took 5 bases from V and 10 from J, leaving 18 bases between them. The germline V gene encodes CDR1 ENHRY and CDR2 SYGVKD. CDR3 length equals 15 residues. CDR3 DNA sequence: TGTGCCATCAGTTACTCGGGCGCCGGGGGATCACCCCTCCACTTT. Translated: CAISYSGAGGSPLHF.

A few counts support this clonotype. J is TRBJ1-5 and V is TRBV3-1, with D possibly TRBD1 on 5 matching bases. The CDR3 is 14 amino acids. Germline V CDR1 and CDR2: LGHDT, YNNKEL (reference sequence). The V and J ends lost 3 bases and 0 bases respectively, with 6 bases between them. CDR3 region: CASSQTDSNQPQHF. The CDR3 DNA reads TGTGCCAGCAGCCAGACAGATAGCAATCAGCCCCAGCATTTT.

This clonotype has a count of ten or more. The chain employs TRBV7-6 and TRBJ2-7; D ambiguous. Per germline, CDR1 SGHVS and CDR2 FNYEAQ. Trimming took off 0 bases at V and 3 bases at J, with 9 bases between the two ends. The CDR3 totals 14 residues. The CDR3 DNA sequence: TGTGCCAGCAGCTTAGCGCCTAGGGACTACGAGCAGTACTTC. Its protein product is CASSLAPRDYEQYF.

This clonotype was counted many times. The gene calls are TRBV28 and TRBJ2-1; the D call may be TRBD1 or TRBD2 (5 bases each). Trimming took off 2 bases at V and 7 bases at J, with 15 bases between the two ends. This CDR3 is 15 amino acids long. CDR1 and CDR2 from the germline V gene are MDHEN and SYDVKM. Written as DNA, the CDR3 is TGTGCCAGCAGTTTACCGGGGACCACATGGAATGAGCAGTTCTTC. Amino acids: CASSLPGTTWNEQFF.

The chain joins TRBV27 to TRBJ2-1; a weak D match, TRBD1 (6 bases). The V end was cut by 8 bases, the J end by 5 bases, with 13 bases between. Germline V gene data show CDR1 as MNHEY and CDR2 as SMNVEV (reference sequence). The CDR3 is 13 residues long. The CDR3 DNA is TGTGCCAGCCATTTACAGGGAGACAATGAGCAGTTCTTC. Its translation is CASHLQGDNEQFF.

In its sample, this clonotype was seen many times. CDR3 amino acids: CSVEMGGYGYTF. The CDR3 DNA follows: TGCAGCGTTGAGATGGGGGGCTATGGCTACACCTTC. The rearrangement links TRBV29-1 to TRBJ1-2, with a tentative D call TRBD1 (5 bases). The CDR3 contains 12 residues. Between the trimmed V and J ends, which lost 3 bases and 4 bases, there was a span of 9 bases. Germline-derived CDR1 and CDR2 are SQVTM and ANQGSEA.

J is TRBJ2-1 and V is TRBV4-1; D call uncertain. V was pared by 0 bases and J by 0 bases, with 6 bases between. This CDR3 is built from 15 residues. The germline V gene has CDR1 MGHRA and CDR2 YSYEKL. In DNA form, the CDR3 reads TGCGCCAGCAGCCAAGATCCCAACTCCTACAATGAGCAGTTCTTC. It encodes CASSQDPNSYNEQFF.

This clonotype has just a few counts. V gene TRBV11-2 combines with J gene TRBJ2-7, with TRBD2 as a possible D gene (6 bases). CDR1 SGHAT and CDR2 FQNNGV come from the germline V gene. Trimming took off 1 base at V and 2 bases at J, with 18 bases between the two ends. This CDR3 has 17 amino acids. The CDR3 DNA follows: TGTGCCAGCAGCTTAGTCGGCGGGGCCGTAAACCCCTACGAGCAGTACTTC. Amino acid sequence: CASSLVGGAVNPYEQYF.

This clonotype was detected many times. The CDR3 region has the DNA TGTGCCAGCAGCCCCCTGCCAGGGCGGAACACTGAAGCTTTCTTT. It is translated as CASSPLPGRNTEAFF. This chain connects TRBV11-1 to TRBJ1-1; D might be TRBD1 (5 bases). Germline V gene lookup returns CDR1 SGHAT and CDR2 FQDESV (reference sequence). The CDR3 is 15 amino acids. V was trimmed by 5 bases and J by 1 base, leaving 14 bases between them.

The chain carries TRBV29-1 and TRBJ2-1, with D perhaps matching TRBD1 or TRBD2 (5 bases each). V was pared by 2 bases and J by 1 base, with 15 bases between. The CDR3 consists of 16 residues. The germline CDR1 and CDR2 sequences are SQVTM and ANQGSEA. CDR3 sequence (DNA): TGCAGCGTTGAATCCCCGTGGGGGAAGTCCTACAATGAGCAGTTCTTC. This translates into CSVESPWGKSYNEQFF.

This clonotype was seen more than once but under ten times. This chain joins TRBV27 and TRBJ1-6; TRBD1 might be the D (5 bases). The CDR3 covers 14 residues. V was trimmed by 6 bases and J by 3 bases, leaving 9 bases between them. Germline V gene sequence: CDR1 MNHEY, CDR2 SMNVEV (reference sequence). The CDR3 sequence is CASSLDNYNSPLHF. CDR3 nucleotides: TGTGCCAGCAGCCTGGACAACTATAATTCACCCCTCCACTTT.

This clonotype showed up many times. The chain recombines TRBV20-1 with TRBJ2-1; D may be TRBD2 (6 bases). The CDR3 runs to 15 residues. V was trimmed by 5 bases and J by 0 bases, leaving 14 bases between them. Germline V gene data show CDR1 as DFQATT and CDR2 as SNEGSKA (reference sequence). CDR3 nucleotide sequence: TGCAGTGCTGACCCCGGGACTGTCTCCTACAATGAGCAGTTCTTC. Translation gives CSADPGTVSYNEQFF.

V and J are TRBV2 and TRBJ2-3; 9 bases are shared with TRBD1. The CDR3 covers 14 residues. The germline V gene has CDR1 SNHLY and CDR2 FYNNEI. V dropped 6 bases and J dropped 4; count of bases not matched to a gene: 5. CDR3 loop: CASSRTGVADTQYF. CDR3 DNA sequence: TGTGCCAGCAGCCGGACAGGGGTCGCAGATACGCAGTATTTT.